This TCR beta chain was identified in a study of beta chain features in type 1 diabetes. Study observations and caveats: All four CD4+ subsets from Type 1 diabetes patients carried moderately but significantly shorter TCRB CDR3s.

Concerning this clone: Its specificity is not known.

Every isolated RNA sample was fully reverse transcribed, so sequencing captured expressed TCRB transcripts. Measured with immunoSEQ multiplex PCR; TCRdb has only the in-frame clones, and not every one. The sample has about 15,000 clones; under 80% are singletons. The material sequenced was stem cell memory CD4+ T cells from blood. The clonotype originates from a man younger than 45 with type 1 diabetes.

The CDR3 is CASSFDRGRLAGANVLTF. CDR3 bases: TGTGCCAGCAGCTTCGACAGGGGGCGGTTGGCCGGGGCCAACGTCCTGACTTTC. The V call is TRBV5-8, the J call TRBJ2-6, with 10 bases that match TRBD1. This CDR3 has 18 amino acids. The V segment lost 2 bases and the J segment 4 bases; nucleotides outside the gene matches: 9. Germline V gives CDR1 SGHTS, CDR2 YDEGEE.